Listed below are T cell receptor beta chains from one sample, sequenced in a study of T cells in Graves' hyperthyroidism and ophthalmopathy. TCRdb fed the multiplex PCR reads into MiXCR, producing one record per CDR3 protein. The sample lists around 190,000 distinct CDR3 sequences, approximately 17% occurring once. The sequencing sample was made of blood. These receptors came from a woman between 45 and 60 years old with Graves' hyperthyroidism. Both conserved end residues are part of each CDR3. The D gene is left open where the match is weak. Part of the rows lack a size; the others show once, few, many or a class for expanded clones.

d_call | j_call | clone_size | v_call | cdr3_aa | cdr3_nt
- | TRBJ1-2 | many | TRBV7-2 | CASSQSGTDYGYTF | TGTGCCAGCAGCCAGTCCGGGACGGACTATGGCTACACCTTC
TRBD1 | TRBJ1-1 | - | TRBV27 | CASSSDRGLAEAFF | TGTGCCAGCAGTTCGGACAGGGGGCTGGCTGAAGCTTTCTTT
- | TRBJ1-4 | many | TRBV20-1 | CSAPIHATNEKLFF | TGCAGTGCCCCAATTCATGCAACTAATGAAAAACTGTTTTTT
TRBD1 | TRBJ1-1 | - | TRBV20-1 | CSAPPTGMNTEAFF | TGCAGTGCTCCACCGACAGGGATGAACACTGAAGCTTTCTTT
- | TRBJ2-7 | many | TRBV11-2 | CASSLESPYEQYF | TGTGCCAGCAGCTTAGAGTCGCCCTACGAGCAGTACTTC
- | TRBJ1-2 | many | TRBV20-1 | CSARGGRGGYTF | TGCAGTGCTCGGGGGGGGAGGGGTGGCTACACCTTC
- | TRBJ2-3 | - | TRBV12-3/TRBV12-4 | CASSPRASTDTQYF | TGTGCCAGCAGTCCGCGGGCTAGCACAGATACGCAGTATTTT
TRBD1 | TRBJ1-4 | few | TRBV3-1 | CASSPTGGFGEKLFF | TGTGCCAGCAGTCCCACAGGGGGCTTTGGGGAAAAACTGTTTTTT
- | TRBJ2-2 | many | TRBV11-2 | CASSLIGGGNTGELFF | TGTGCCAGCAGCTTAATAGGCGGAGGGAACACCGGGGAGCTGTTTTTT
TRBD1 | TRBJ1-2 | few | TRBV7-6 | CASSLRRDRGLKGYTF | TGTGCCAGCAGCTTAAGGCGGGACAGGGGGCTGAAGGGCTACACCTTC
TRBD1 | TRBJ1-4 | many | TRBV11-2 | CASREGQATEKLFF | TGTGCCAGCAGGGAAGGACAGGCCACTGAAAAACTGTTTTTT
- | TRBJ2-4 | many | TRBV5-6 | CASSLLVGTLKNIQYF | TGTGCCAGCAGCTTGCTAGTTGGGACCCTTAAAAACATTCAGTACTTC
- | TRBJ1-5 | many | TRBV7-9 | CASSFAGGNQPQHF | TGTGCCAGCAGCTTTGCAGGGGGCAATCAGCCCCAGCATTTT
TRBD1 | TRBJ1-3 | many | TRBV12-3/TRBV12-4 | CASSSTGTGSNTIYF | TGTGCCAGCAGTTCAACCGGGACAGGGTCCAACACCATATATTTT
- | TRBJ1-1 | many | TRBV20-1 | CSARDLGAGVTEAFF | TGCAGTGCTAGAGATCTGGGGGCTGGGGTTACTGAAGCTTTCTTT
TRBD1 | TRBJ2-6 | - | TRBV20-1 | CSARQGAPGANVLTF | TGCAGTGCCAGGCAGGGGGCTCCTGGGGCCAACGTCCTGACTTTC
TRBD2 | TRBJ2-2 | many | TRBV5-5 | CASSLARGGTGELFF | TGTGCCAGCAGCTTGGCGCGGGGGGGCACCGGGGAGCTGTTTTTT
TRBD2 | TRBJ2-1 | - | TRBV5-6 | CASSSRGRTYNEQFF | TGTGCCAGCAGCTCGCGGGGGAGAACCTACAATGAGCAGTTCTTC
- | TRBJ2-7 | many | TRBV2 | CASNGRTRPYEQYF | TGTGCCAGCAATGGCCGGACGCGACCATACGAGCAGTACTTC
- | TRBJ2-3 | many | TRBV7-9 | CASSSSADTQYF | TGTGCCAGCAGCTCTAGCGCAGATACGCAGTATTTT
- | TRBJ2-3 | many | TRBV18 | CASSPWGSSTDTQYF | TGTGCCAGCTCACCTTGGGGTTCGAGCACAGATACGCAGTATTTT
TRBD1 | TRBJ1-5 | many | TRBV27 | CASSLQGAGQPQHF | TGTGCCAGCAGTTTACAGGGGGCCGGACAGCCCCAGCATTTT
TRBD1 | TRBJ1-2 | many | TRBV5-6 | CASSGPGQNYGYTF | TGTGCCAGCAGCGGACCGGGACAGAACTATGGCTACACCTTC
- | TRBJ1-5 | few | TRBV4-1 | CASSHTVGGNQPQHF | TGCGCCAGCAGCCACACTGTAGGGGGCAATCAGCCCCAGCATTTT
- | TRBJ2-7 | many | TRBV27 | CASRKTNSDEQYF | TGTGCCAGCAGGAAAACAAATTCCGACGAGCAGTACTTC
TRBD1 | TRBJ1-6 | - | TRBV7-6 | CASSNRQGPSPLHF | TGTGCCAGCAGCAACAGACAGGGGCCATCACCCCTCCACTTT
TRBD1 | TRBJ2-4 | many | TRBV5-1 | CASSRWTGSPKNIQYF | TGCGCCAGCAGCCGATGGACAGGGTCTCCCAAAAACATTCAGTACTTC
- | TRBJ2-2 | many | TRBV7-8 | CASSLVRESNTGELFF | TGTGCCAGCAGCTTAGTCCGGGAGTCGAACACCGGGGAGCTGTTTTTT
TRBD1 | TRBJ2-7 | few | TRBV15 | CATSALTGVYEQYF | TGTGCCACCAGCGCCCTGACAGGGGTCTACGAGCAGTACTTC
- | TRBJ1-1 | many | TRBV19 | CASTLEQGWHTEAFF | TGTGCCAGTACTCTAGAACAGGGTTGGCACACTGAAGCTTTCTTT
- | TRBJ1-5 | many | TRBV2 | CASRRRNNQPQHF | TGTGCCAGCAGACGACGGAACAATCAGCCCCAGCATTTT
- | TRBJ2-3 | - | TRBV5-1 | CASSLGHSTDTQYF | TGCGCCAGCAGCTTGGGACATAGCACAGATACGCAGTATTTT